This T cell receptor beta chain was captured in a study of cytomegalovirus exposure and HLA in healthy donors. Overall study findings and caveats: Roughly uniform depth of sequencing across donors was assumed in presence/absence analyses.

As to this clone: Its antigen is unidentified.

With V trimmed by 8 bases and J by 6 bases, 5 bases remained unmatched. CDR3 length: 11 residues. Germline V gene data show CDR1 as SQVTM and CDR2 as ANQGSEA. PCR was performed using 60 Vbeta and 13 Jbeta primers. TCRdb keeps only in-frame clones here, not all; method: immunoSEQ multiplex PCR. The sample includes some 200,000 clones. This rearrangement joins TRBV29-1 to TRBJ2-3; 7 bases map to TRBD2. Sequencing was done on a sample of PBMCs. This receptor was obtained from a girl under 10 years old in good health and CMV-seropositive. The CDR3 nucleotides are TGCAGCCTCGGGGGAGGGGATACGCAGTATTTT. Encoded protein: CSLGGGDTQYF.